This T cell receptor (beta chain) appears in the sequencing data of a study of monozygotic twins with inflammatory bowel disease. Overall study findings and caveats: For IBD patients, clonotypes shared with others were fewer than for healthy twins, especially with disease activity.

Total RNA isolation used whole blood (no T cell sorting was performed). UMIs bearing a 6-nucleotide sample barcode were added through template switching. TCRdb reanalyzed the 5' RACE reads, giving one entry per CDR3 protein sequence and no DNA. Its listing shows just over 300,000 distinct CDR3 sequences. Points on this clonotype: Its antigen remains unknown.

Germline V CDR1 and CDR2: MNHEY, SMNVEV (reference sequence). This CDR3 has 13 amino acids. The TCR sequence derives from a human donor with ulcerative colitis or Crohn's disease, or a healthy co-twin of an affected twin (not recorded which). Sequencing used blood. V and J are TRBV27 and TRBJ2-3. This CDR3 reads CASRKSWTDTQYF.